Listed below are T cell receptor beta chains from one sample, sequenced in a study of blood T cell repertoires in COVID-19. Measured with immunoSEQ multiplex PCR; TCRdb has only the in-frame clones, and not every one. The sample has about 77,000 clones; roughly 90% are singletons. Material: peripheral blood. The receptors here all came from a woman older than 75 with active or convalescent COVID-19. The CDR3 runs from the conserved cysteine through the conserved F or W. A D gene is named only where the DNA matches it firmly. Some rows have no size entry. The others give once, few or many, or a class for an expanded clone.

d_gene,j_gene,abundance,v_gene,CDR3aa,CDR3nt
-,TRBJ2-7,-,TRBV28,CASSGPGTSYEQYF,TGTGCCAGCAGTGGCCCCGGGACTTCCTACGAGCAGTACTTC
TRBD1,TRBJ1-5,-,TRBV6-2/TRBV6-3,CASSTQGIGQPQHF,TGTGCCAGCAGTACACAGGGGATCGGTCAGCCCCAGCATTTT
-,TRBJ2-7,-,TRBV11-2,CASSSGQYAWEQYF,TGTGCCAGCAGCTCTGGACAGTATGCGTGGGAGCAGTACTTC
-,TRBJ2-7,-,TRBV7-8,CASSLGGGPSEQYF,TGTGCCAGCAGCTTAGGGGGGGGCCCATCCGAGCAGTACTTC
-,TRBJ1-2,-,TRBV2,CASSDQGLYGYTF,TGTGCCAGCAGTGACCAGGGGCTCTATGGCTACACCTTC
TRBD1,TRBJ2-7,once,TRBV27,CASSSGQDEQYF,TGTGCCAGCAGTTCGGGACAGGACGAGCAGTACTTC
-,TRBJ1-1,-,TRBV29-1,CSVEGVDKGGTEAFF,TGCAGCGTTGAAGGAGTGGACAAGGGTGGCACTGAAGCTTTCTTT
-,TRBJ2-2,-,TRBV3-1/TRBV3-2,CASSQFSGGYTGELFF,TGTGCCAGCAGCCAATTTTCGGGGGGCTACACCGGGGAGCTGTTTTTT
TRBD1,TRBJ2-1,-,TRBV24-1,CATGGQGADEQFF,TGTGCCACCGGGGGACAGGGGGCGGATGAGCAGTTCTTC
TRBD1,TRBJ2-1,-,TRBV4-1,CASSQVGTGVRDEQFF,TGCGCCAGCAGCCAAGTGGGGACAGGGGTCCGGGATGAGCAGTTCTTC
TRBD2,TRBJ2-7,-,TRBV15,CATSIAGGPYEQYF,TGTGCCACCAGCATTGCGGGGGGGCCTTACGAGCAGTACTTC
-,TRBJ2-1,-,TRBV9,CASSAIDNEQFF,TGTGCCAGCAGCGCTATCGACAATGAGCAGTTCTTC
-,TRBJ2-2,-,TRBV14,CASSQKLTGTGELFF,TGTGCCAGCAGCCAAAAGTTGACGGGCACCGGGGAGCTGTTTTTT
-,TRBJ1-1,-,TRBV4-1,CASSQDEGNTEAFF,TGCGCCAGCAGCCAAGACGAGGGGAACACTGAAGCTTTCTTT
TRBD1,TRBJ2-6,-,TRBV30,CAWSVRRGQGFSGANVLTF,TGTGCCTGGAGTGTACGCCGGGGACAGGGATTCTCTGGGGCCAACGTCCTGACTTTC
-,TRBJ2-3,-,TRBV5-1,CASSLAAQGRADTQYF,TGCGCCAGCAGCTTGGCTGCACAGGGTCGGGCCGATACGCAGTATTTT
-,TRBJ1-1,-,TRBV4-2,CASSQDFEGNTEAFF,TGTGCCAGCAGCCAAGATTTTGAGGGGAACACTGAAGCTTTCTTT
-,TRBJ1-4,-,TRBV2,CASNRRAASNEKLFF,TGTGCCAGCAATAGGAGGGCGGCCTCTAATGAAAAACTGTTTTTT
TRBD2,TRBJ2-1,-,TRBV7-2,CASSFGGGVYNEQFF,TGTGCCAGCAGCTTTGGGGGAGGGGTTTACAATGAGCAGTTCTTC
-,TRBJ2-5,-,TRBV27,CATHPGNQETQYF,TGTGCCACCCATCCAGGAAACCAAGAGACCCAGTACTTC
-,TRBJ1-1,few,TRBV7-9,CASSQGVNTEAFF,TGTGCCAGCAGCCAGGGTGTGAACACTGAAGCTTTCTTT
-,TRBJ1-1,-,TRBV9,CASSVRGMNTEAFF,TGTGCCAGCAGCGTACGAGGGATGAACACTGAAGCTTTCTTT
-,TRBJ1-2,-,TRBV6-6,CASSYLGGSYGYTF,TGTGCCAGCAGTTACCTGGGCGGGTCCTATGGCTACACCTTC
-,TRBJ1-1,once,TRBV10-3,CATVGPLNTEAFF,TGCGCGACAGTGGGGCCGCTGAACACTGAAGCTTTCTTT
-,TRBJ2-3,-,TRBV19,CASSIVSSTDTQYF,TGTGCCAGTAGTATAGTGTCGAGCACAGATACGCAGTATTTT
TRBD2,TRBJ2-5,-,TRBV5-1,CASSFSGMETQYF,TGCGCCAGCAGCTTTAGCGGGATGGAGACCCAGTACTTC
-,TRBJ2-4,-,TRBV20-1,CSANEENIQYF,TGCAGTGCTAACGAGGAAAACATTCAGTACTTC
TRBD2,TRBJ2-7,-,TRBV19,CASSIRGAGGIYEQYF,TGTGCCAGTAGTATAAGGGGAGCGGGGGGTATCTACGAGCAGTACTTC
-,TRBJ2-7,-,TRBV7-6,CASSLGQGLAYEQYF,TGTGCCAGCAGCTTAGGGCAGGGGCTGGCCTACGAGCAGTACTTC
-,TRBJ1-2,-,TRBV7-3,CASSLEGYGYTF,TGTGCCAGCAGCTTAGAGGGCTATGGCTACACCTTC
-,TRBJ2-7,-,TRBV5-4,CASSTAESSYEQYF,TGTGCCAGCAGCACGGCGGAATCCTCCTACGAGCAGTACTTC
TRBD1,TRBJ2-3,-,TRBV24-1,CATSDFRDRSSTDTQYF,TGTGCCACCAGTGATTTTAGGGACAGATCTAGCACAGATACGCAGTATTTT
-,TRBJ1-1,-,TRBV28,CASSPAQPNTEAFF,TGTGCCAGCAGTCCCGCGCAACCGAACACTGAAGCTTTCTTT
TRBD2,TRBJ2-1,-,TRBV28,CASSPGGYNEQFF,TGTGCCAGCAGTCCGGGGGGTTACAATGAGCAGTTCTTC
-,TRBJ1-1,-,TRBV18,CASSPEWAEAFF,TGTGCCAGCTCACCGGAGTGGGCTGAAGCTTTCTTT
TRBD1,TRBJ1-2,-,TRBV6-2/TRBV6-3,CASSYGDSRGETYGYTF,TGTGCCAGCAGTTACGGGGACAGTCGAGGGGAAACCTATGGCTACACCTTC
TRBD2,TRBJ2-6,-,TRBV5-1,CASSGTTFPGANVLTF,TGCGCCAGTTCCGGGACTACTTTCCCCGGGGCCAACGTCCTGACTTTC
-,TRBJ1-5,-,TRBV20-1,CSASRGQPQHF,TGCAGTGCCTCTAGGGGTCAGCCCCAGCATTTT
TRBD1,TRBJ2-6,-,TRBV14,CASSYRDRLSGANVLTF,TGTGCCAGCAGCTACCGGGACAGGCTCTCTGGGGCCAACGTCCTGACTTTC
-,TRBJ1-5,-,TRBV28,CASSLPGPHQPQHF,TGTGCCAGCAGTTTACCAGGGCCACATCAGCCCCAGCATTTT
TRBD1,TRBJ1-1,-,TRBV5-1,CASSQDAGGAYTEAFF,TGCGCCAGCAGCCAGGATGCAGGGGGCGCCTACACTGAAGCTTTCTTT
TRBD1,TRBJ1-2,-,TRBV5-4,CASSSRTGERGYTF,TGTGCCAGCAGCTCTCGGACAGGGGAGAGAGGCTACACCTTC
TRBD1,TRBJ2-7,-,TRBV10-1,CASTSGQEPGHEQYF,TGCGCCAGCACCTCGGGACAGGAGCCTGGGCACGAGCAGTACTTC
-,TRBJ2-1,-,TRBV28,CASSLLGYLASGNEQFF,TGTGCCAGCAGTTTATTAGGTTATCTAGCCAGCGGCAATGAGCAGTTCTTC
TRBD2,TRBJ2-7,-,TRBV4-2,CASSQLTSGPYEQYF,TGTGCCAGCAGCCAATTGACTAGCGGGCCATACGAGCAGTACTTC
-,TRBJ1-6,-,TRBV3-1/TRBV3-2,CASSQTPAASSYNSPLHF,TGTGCCAGCAGCCAAACCCCGGCGGCGAGCTCCTATAATTCACCCCTCCACTTT
-,TRBJ1-4,-,TRBV5-1,CASSLDREGEKLFF,TGCGCCAGCAGCTTGGACAGGGAAGGTGAAAAACTGTTTTTT
TRBD1,TRBJ1-6,-,TRBV6-1,CASREAGGRLRSPLHF,TGTGCCAGCAGGGAAGCAGGGGGAAGACTTCGTTCACCCCTCCACTTT
-,TRBJ2-7,-,TRBV19,CASSPGGGREQYF,TGTGCCAGTAGTCCTGGGGGGGGCCGGGAGCAGTACTTC
TRBD2,TRBJ2-4,-,TRBV28,CASSLAGGGNIQYF,TGTGCCAGCAGTTTAGCGGGGGGCGGGAACATTCAGTACTTC
-,TRBJ1-2,few,TRBV5-6,CASSLEGAGYTF,TGTGCCAGCAGCTTGGAGGGAGCTGGCTACACCTTC
-,TRBJ2-5,-,TRBV5-1,CASSGGIQETQYF,TGCGCCAGCAGCGGCGGGATCCAAGAGACCCAGTACTTC
TRBD2,TRBJ2-2,-,TRBV5-4,CASSRMTSGLYTGELFF,TGTGCCAGCAGCCGAATGACTAGCGGGTTGTACACCGGGGAGCTGTTTTTT
-,TRBJ2-3,-,TRBV5-1,CASSLAGEDTQYF,TGCGCCAGCAGCTTAGCAGGGGAGGATACGCAGTATTTT
TRBD1,TRBJ2-6,once,TRBV30,CAWTRDRLSSGANVLTF,TGTGCCTGGACCCGGGACAGGCTAAGCTCTGGGGCCAACGTCCTGACTTTC